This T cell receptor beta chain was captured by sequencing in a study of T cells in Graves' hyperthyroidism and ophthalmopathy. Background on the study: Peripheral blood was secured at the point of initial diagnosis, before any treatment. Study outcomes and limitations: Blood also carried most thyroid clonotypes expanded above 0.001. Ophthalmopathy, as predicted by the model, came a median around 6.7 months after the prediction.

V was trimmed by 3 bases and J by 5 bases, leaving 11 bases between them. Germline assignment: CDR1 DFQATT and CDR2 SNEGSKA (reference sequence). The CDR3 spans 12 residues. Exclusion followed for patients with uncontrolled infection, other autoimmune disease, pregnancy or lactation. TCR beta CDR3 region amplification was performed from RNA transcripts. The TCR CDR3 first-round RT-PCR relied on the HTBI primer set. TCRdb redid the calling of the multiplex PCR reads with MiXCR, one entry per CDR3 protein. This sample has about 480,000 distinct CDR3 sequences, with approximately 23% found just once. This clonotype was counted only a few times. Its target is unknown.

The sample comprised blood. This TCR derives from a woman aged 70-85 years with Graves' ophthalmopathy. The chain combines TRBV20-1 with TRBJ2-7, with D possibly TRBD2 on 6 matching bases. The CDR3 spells CSARGGWNEQYF. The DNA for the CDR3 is TGCAGTGCTAGGGGGGGATGGAACGAGCAGTACTTC.